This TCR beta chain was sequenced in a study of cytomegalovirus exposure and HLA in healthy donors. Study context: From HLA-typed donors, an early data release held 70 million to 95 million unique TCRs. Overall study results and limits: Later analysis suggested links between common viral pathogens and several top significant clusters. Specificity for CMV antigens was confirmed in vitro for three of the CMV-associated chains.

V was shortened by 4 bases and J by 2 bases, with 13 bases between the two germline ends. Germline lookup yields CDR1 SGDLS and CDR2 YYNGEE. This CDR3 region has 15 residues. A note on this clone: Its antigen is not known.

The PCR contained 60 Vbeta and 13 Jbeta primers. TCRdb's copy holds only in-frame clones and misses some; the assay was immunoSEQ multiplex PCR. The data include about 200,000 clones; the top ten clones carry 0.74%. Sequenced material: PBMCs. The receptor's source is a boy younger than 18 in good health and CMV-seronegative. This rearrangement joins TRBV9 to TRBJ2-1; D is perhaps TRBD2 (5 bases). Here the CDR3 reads CASSPARETYNEQFF. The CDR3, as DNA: TGTGCCAGCAGCCCGGCCCGGGAAACCTACAATGAGCAGTTCTTC.